The rows below give T cell receptor beta chains drawn from one sample of a study of T cell responses to AZD1222 COVID-19 vaccine. Some clones are missing from TCRdb's copy, which holds only in-frame ones; the method was immunoSEQ multiplex PCR. The table lists about 180,000 clones, nearly 95% of them singletons. The source material was peripheral blood, sampled 28 days after the second AZD1222 dose. These receptors were collected from an adult who received the AZD1222 COVID-19 vaccine. Both conserved end residues are part of each CDR3. A D gene is named only where the DNA matches it firmly. A clone size is listed for some rows: how often the clone was seen (once, few, many), or a class if it is expanded.

clone size: -
J gene: TRBJ2-7
D gene: -
V gene: TRBV7-9
CDR3 DNA: TGTGCCAGCAGCTTGTGGGGGAAGGCCGAGAAAGGGACCTACGAGCAGTACTTC
CDR3 protein: CASSLWGKAEKGTYEQYF

clone size: -
J gene: TRBJ1-4
D gene: TRBD1
V gene: TRBV10-1
CDR3 DNA: TGCGCCAGCAGCTCCGGGACAGAAGGGGAAAAACTGTTTTTT
CDR3 protein: CASSSGTEGEKLFF

clone size: once
J gene: TRBJ2-7
D gene: TRBD1
V gene: TRBV4-1
CDR3 DNA: TGCGCCAGCAGCCAGCTCCCGGGACAGGCCTACGAGCAGTACTTC
CDR3 protein: CASSQLPGQAYEQYF

clone size: -
J gene: TRBJ2-1
D gene: -
V gene: TRBV5-5
CDR3 DNA: TGTGCCAGCAGCTTGGATGGGCAGCGGCAAAGTGAGCAGTTCTTC
CDR3 protein: CASSLDGQRQSEQFF

clone size: -
J gene: TRBJ2-2
D gene: -
V gene: TRBV12-3/TRBV12-4
CDR3 DNA: TGTGCCAGCAGTTCAGGGGTCACCGGGGAGCTGTTTTTT
CDR3 protein: CASSSGVTGELFF

clone size: once
J gene: TRBJ1-1
D gene: -
V gene: TRBV5-4
CDR3 DNA: TGTGCCAGCAGCGGGACCGGGGAGGGGACTGAAGCTTTCTTT
CDR3 protein: CASSGTGEGTEAFF

clone size: -
J gene: TRBJ1-4
D gene: TRBD1
V gene: TRBV5-1
CDR3 DNA: TGCGCCAGCAGCTTGGCCGGACAGGGTGGTGAAAAACTGTTTTTT
CDR3 protein: CASSLAGQGGEKLFF

clone size: -
J gene: TRBJ2-3
D gene: TRBD2
V gene: TRBV10-3
CDR3 DNA: TGTGCCACAAGGACTAGCGGGAGGCCTAGCACAGATACGCAGTATTTT
CDR3 protein: CATRTSGRPSTDTQYF

clone size: -
J gene: TRBJ2-7
D gene: TRBD1
V gene: TRBV5-4
CDR3 DNA: TGTGCCAGCAGCTCCCCCGGTGGACAGGGGTTGTACGAGCAGTACTTC
CDR3 protein: CASSSPGGQGLYEQYF

clone size: -
J gene: TRBJ2-3
D gene: TRBD2
V gene: TRBV18
CDR3 DNA: TGTGCCAGCTCAAGGGCTCCCCTTAGCGGGGGGTCCGGGGATACGCAGTATTTT
CDR3 protein: CASSRAPLSGGSGDTQYF

clone size: -
J gene: TRBJ1-4
D gene: -
V gene: TRBV5-1
CDR3 DNA: TGCGCCAGCAGACTGCAGGAGGGGAATGAAAAACTGTTTTTT
CDR3 protein: CASRLQEGNEKLFF

clone size: -
J gene: TRBJ1-4
D gene: -
V gene: TRBV3-1/TRBV3-2
CDR3 DNA: TGTGCCAGCAGCCAAGTTTTAGGGGGTGAAAAACTGTTTTTT
CDR3 protein: CASSQVLGGEKLFF

clone size: -
J gene: TRBJ2-5
D gene: TRBD2
V gene: TRBV18
CDR3 DNA: TGTGCCAGCTCACCATCCGGACTAGCGGGAGTTGGGACCCAGTACTTC
CDR3 protein: CASSPSGLAGVGTQYF

clone size: -
J gene: TRBJ1-1
D gene: -
V gene: TRBV4-1
CDR3 DNA: TGCGCCAGCAGCCTCGGCCCCGCGGACACAATGAACACTGAAGCTTTCTTT
CDR3 protein: CASSLGPADTMNTEAFF

clone size: -
J gene: TRBJ2-1
D gene: TRBD2
V gene: TRBV3-1/TRBV3-2
CDR3 DNA: TGTGCCAGCAGCCAAGGGACTAGCTCCGATGAGCAGTTCTTC
CDR3 protein: CASSQGTSSDEQFF

clone size: few
J gene: TRBJ2-3
D gene: -
V gene: TRBV11-2
CDR3 DNA: TGTGCCAGCAGCTTAGGGTTAGCAAGCACAGATACGCAGTATTTT
CDR3 protein: CASSLGLASTDTQYF

clone size: once
J gene: TRBJ1-2
D gene: -
V gene: TRBV6-4
CDR3 DNA: TGTGCCAGCAGACAATATGGCTACACCTTC
CDR3 protein: CASRQYGYTF

clone size: -
J gene: TRBJ1-1
D gene: -
V gene: TRBV7-2
CDR3 DNA: TGTGCCAGCAGCTTAGAGGCAGGTAGCCTTATGAACACTGAAGCTTTCTTT
CDR3 protein: CASSLEAGSLMNTEAFF

clone size: -
J gene: TRBJ2-5
D gene: -
V gene: TRBV27
CDR3 DNA: TGTGCCAGCAGTTTCAGTGCGCCCTCGGAAGAGACCCAGTACTTC
CDR3 protein: CASSFSAPSEETQYF

clone size: -
J gene: TRBJ2-7
D gene: TRBD2
V gene: TRBV9
CDR3 DNA: TGTGCCAGCAGCCCTTCAGGGACTAGCGGGATCAACGAGCAGTACTTC
CDR3 protein: CASSPSGTSGINEQYF

clone size: -
J gene: TRBJ2-4
D gene: TRBD2
V gene: TRBV4-1
CDR3 DNA: TGCGCCAGCAGCCCCAATGTTCTAGCGGCTTTGACCCTAGCCAAAAACATTCAGTACTTC
CDR3 protein: CASSPNVLAALTLAKNIQYF

clone size: -
J gene: TRBJ1-1
D gene: -
V gene: TRBV6-1
CDR3 DNA: TGTGCCAGCAGTGACCATTTGGTTACAGGGAAACCTAGAGCTTTCTTT
CDR3 protein: CASSDHLVTGKPRAFF

clone size: -
J gene: TRBJ2-5
D gene: TRBD2
V gene: TRBV9
CDR3 DNA: TGTGCCAGCAGCTTTTCCGCGGGAGGTCGGGAGACCCAGTACTTC
CDR3 protein: CASSFSAGGRETQYF

clone size: -
J gene: TRBJ1-3
D gene: -
V gene: TRBV19
CDR3 DNA: TGTGCCAGTACAGGTAGAAACACCATATATTTT
CDR3 protein: CASTGRNTIYF

clone size: -
J gene: TRBJ2-7
D gene: -
V gene: TRBV14
CDR3 DNA: TGTGCCAGCAGCCAAGTGGGTGCAGGGGAGCACGAGCAGTACTTC
CDR3 protein: CASSQVGAGEHEQYF

clone size: -
J gene: TRBJ2-5
D gene: TRBD2
V gene: TRBV18
CDR3 DNA: TGTGCCAGCTCACCAATTACTAGCGGGAGCCGGGCTGAGACCCAGTACTTC
CDR3 protein: CASSPITSGSRAETQYF

clone size: -
J gene: TRBJ2-5
D gene: -
V gene: TRBV5-1
CDR3 DNA: TGCGCCAGCAGCTTGGCCGGGCAGGGGAGAGGAGAGACCCAGTACTTC
CDR3 protein: CASSLAGQGRGETQYF

clone size: -
J gene: TRBJ1-4
D gene: -
V gene: TRBV6-5
CDR3 DNA: TGTGCCAGCAGTTACTCGTTGGGGGTCAAGGGTGAAAAACTGTTTTTT
CDR3 protein: CASSYSLGVKGEKLFF

clone size: -
J gene: TRBJ1-1
D gene: TRBD1
V gene: TRBV27
CDR3 DNA: TGTGCCAGCAGCAGACAGGGGAGCACTGAAGCTTTCTTT
CDR3 protein: CASSRQGSTEAFF

clone size: -
J gene: TRBJ2-3
D gene: -
V gene: TRBV9
CDR3 DNA: TGTGCCAGCAGCCCATGGACGAACGGCCCAGATACGCAGTATTTT
CDR3 protein: CASSPWTNGPDTQYF

clone size: -
J gene: TRBJ2-7
D gene: -
V gene: TRBV6-1
CDR3 DNA: TGTGCCAGCAGTCAAACCGGGACCCTTGCCTACGAGCAGTACTTC
CDR3 protein: CASSQTGTLAYEQYF

clone size: -
J gene: TRBJ1-2
D gene: -
V gene: TRBV30
CDR3 DNA: TGTGCCTGGAGTCCCCTTATTAACTATGGCTACACCTTC
CDR3 protein: CAWSPLINYGYTF

clone size: -
J gene: TRBJ2-2
D gene: -
V gene: TRBV9
CDR3 DNA: TGTGCCAGCAGCCTACAGCGTGCCGGGGAGCTGTTTTTT
CDR3 protein: CASSLQRAGELFF

clone size: -
J gene: TRBJ2-1
D gene: TRBD2
V gene: TRBV5-1
CDR3 DNA: TGCGCCAGCAGCTTGGGCGGGAGCCTCTACAATGAGCAGTTCTTC
CDR3 protein: CASSLGGSLYNEQFF

clone size: -
J gene: TRBJ1-5
D gene: -
V gene: TRBV4-2
CDR3 DNA: TGTGCCAGCAGCCAAGGTCCGGTCCGGAGCCCCCAGCATTTT
CDR3 protein: CASSQGPVRSPQHF

clone size: -
J gene: TRBJ2-3
D gene: -
V gene: TRBV10-3
CDR3 DNA: TGTGCCCCAAATAGTAAAAGCGCAGATACGCAGTATTTT
CDR3 protein: CAPNSKSADTQYF

clone size: -
J gene: TRBJ2-5
D gene: -
V gene: TRBV12-3/TRBV12-4
CDR3 DNA: TGTGCCAGCACTGGAGGTTTTCGGGAGACCCAGTACTTC
CDR3 protein: CASTGGFRETQYF

clone size: -
J gene: TRBJ1-3
D gene: TRBD1
V gene: TRBV19
CDR3 DNA: TGTGCCAGTAGAAGCCTGGGACAGGGAGGAAACACCATATATTTT
CDR3 protein: CASRSLGQGGNTIYF

clone size: -
J gene: TRBJ1-5
D gene: -
V gene: TRBV28
CDR3 DNA: TGTGCCAGCAGGCAACGTTCGGGACGGAATCAGCCCCAGCATTTT
CDR3 protein: CASRQRSGRNQPQHF

clone size: -
J gene: TRBJ2-7
D gene: TRBD2
V gene: TRBV19
CDR3 DNA: TGTGCCAGTAGTACTAGCGGGGCGAGCTCCTACGAGCAGTACTTC
CDR3 protein: CASSTSGASSYEQYF

clone size: -
J gene: TRBJ1-2
D gene: -
V gene: TRBV24-1
CDR3 DNA: TGTGCCACCAGTGATTCCTTCTATGGCTACACCTTC
CDR3 protein: CATSDSFYGYTF

clone size: -
J gene: TRBJ1-3
D gene: -
V gene: TRBV9
CDR3 DNA: TGTGCCAGCAGCGTAGAGGGGGGGAACACCATATATTTT
CDR3 protein: CASSVEGGNTIYF

clone size: -
J gene: TRBJ1-2
D gene: TRBD1
V gene: TRBV28
CDR3 DNA: TGTGCCACCAGAGGACAGGGTGATTCCCACTATGGCTACACCTTC
CDR3 protein: CATRGQGDSHYGYTF

clone size: -
J gene: TRBJ2-7
D gene: TRBD2
V gene: TRBV7-2
CDR3 DNA: TGTGCCAGCAGCTTAGGGACTAGCGGGTCCTACGAGCAGTACTTC
CDR3 protein: CASSLGTSGSYEQYF

clone size: -
J gene: TRBJ1-1
D gene: TRBD1
V gene: TRBV6-5
CDR3 DNA: TGTGCCAGCAGTTACGCGGGACAGGCGAACACTGAAGCTTTCTTT
CDR3 protein: CASSYAGQANTEAFF

clone size: -
J gene: TRBJ1-1
D gene: TRBD1
V gene: TRBV30
CDR3 DNA: TGTGCCTGGATGTGGGCAGGGGGAACCGTGAATACTGAAGCTTTCTTT
CDR3 protein: CAWMWAGGTVNTEAFF